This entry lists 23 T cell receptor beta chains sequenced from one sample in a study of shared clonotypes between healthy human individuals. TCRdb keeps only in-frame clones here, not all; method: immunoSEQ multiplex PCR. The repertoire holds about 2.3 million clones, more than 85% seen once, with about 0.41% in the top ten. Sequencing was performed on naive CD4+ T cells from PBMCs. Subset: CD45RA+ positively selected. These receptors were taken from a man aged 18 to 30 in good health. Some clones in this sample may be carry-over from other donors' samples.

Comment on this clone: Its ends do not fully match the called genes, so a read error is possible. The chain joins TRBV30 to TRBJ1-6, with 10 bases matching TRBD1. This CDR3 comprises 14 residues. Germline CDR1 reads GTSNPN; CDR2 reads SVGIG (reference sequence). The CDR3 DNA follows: TGTGCCTGGAGTGAAGGGACAGGGGAACTACCCCCCCACTTT. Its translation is CAWSEGTGELPPHF.

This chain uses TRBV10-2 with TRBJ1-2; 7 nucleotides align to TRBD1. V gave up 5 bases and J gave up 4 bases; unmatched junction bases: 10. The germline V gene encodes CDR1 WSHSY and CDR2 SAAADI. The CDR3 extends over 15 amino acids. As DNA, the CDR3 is TGCGCCAGCAGTTCGAGGCCAGGGGGAGGCTATGGCTACACCTTC. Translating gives CASSSRPGGGYGYTF.

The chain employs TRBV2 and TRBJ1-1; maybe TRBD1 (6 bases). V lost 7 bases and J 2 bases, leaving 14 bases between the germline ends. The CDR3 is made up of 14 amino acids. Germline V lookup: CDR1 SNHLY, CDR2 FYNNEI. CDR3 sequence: CASTADSRNTEAFF. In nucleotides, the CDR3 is TGTGCCAGCACCGCGGACAGCCGAAACACTGAAGCTTTCTTT.

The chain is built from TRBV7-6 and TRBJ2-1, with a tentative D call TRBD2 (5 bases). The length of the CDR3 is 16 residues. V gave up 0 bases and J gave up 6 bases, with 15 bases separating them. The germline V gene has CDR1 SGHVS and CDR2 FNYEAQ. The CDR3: CASSLATRVMGNEQFF. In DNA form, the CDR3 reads TGTGCCAGCAGCTTAGCCACGAGGGTTATGGGCAATGAGCAGTTCTTC. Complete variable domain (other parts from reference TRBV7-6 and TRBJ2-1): GAGVSQSPRYKVTKRGQDVALRCDPISGHVSLYWYRQALGQGPEFLTYFNYEAQQDKSGLPNDRFSAERPEGSISTLTIQRTEQRDSAMYRCASSLATRVMGNEQFFGPGTRLTVL.

CDR3 nucleotide sequence: TGTGCCAGCAGTGACAGGGGTTCCTATGGCTACACCTTC. Translation gives CASSDRGSYGYTF. The chain is built from TRBV6-6 and TRBJ1-2; 8 nucleotides match TRBD1. Per germline, CDR1 MNHNY and CDR2 SVGAGI (reference sequence). V lost 5 bases to trimming and J lost 4 bases; unmatched junction nucleotides: 3. CDR3 length: 13 residues.

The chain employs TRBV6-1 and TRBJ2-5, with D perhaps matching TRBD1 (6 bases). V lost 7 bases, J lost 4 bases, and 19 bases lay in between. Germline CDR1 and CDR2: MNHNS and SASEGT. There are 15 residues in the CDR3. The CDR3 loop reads CASNARGVGAETQYF. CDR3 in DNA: TGTGCCAGCAATGCCAGGGGCGTAGGGGCAGAGACCCAGTACTTC.

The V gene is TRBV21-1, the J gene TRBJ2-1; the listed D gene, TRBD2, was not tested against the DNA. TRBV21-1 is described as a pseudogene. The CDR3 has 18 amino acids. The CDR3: CASSSALAGGPSYNEQFF. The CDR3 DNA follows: TGTGCCAGCAGCAGTGCGTTGGCGGGAGGGCCTAGCTACAATGAGCAGTTCTTC.

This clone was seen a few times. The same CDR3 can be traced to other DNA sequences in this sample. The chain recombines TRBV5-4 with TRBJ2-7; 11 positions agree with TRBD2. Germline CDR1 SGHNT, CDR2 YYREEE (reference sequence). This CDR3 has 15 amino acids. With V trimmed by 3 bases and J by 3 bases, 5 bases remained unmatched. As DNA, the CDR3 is TGTGCCAGCAGCTCCCCGGGACTAGCGGACTACGAGCAGTACTTC. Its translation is CASSSPGLADYEQYF.

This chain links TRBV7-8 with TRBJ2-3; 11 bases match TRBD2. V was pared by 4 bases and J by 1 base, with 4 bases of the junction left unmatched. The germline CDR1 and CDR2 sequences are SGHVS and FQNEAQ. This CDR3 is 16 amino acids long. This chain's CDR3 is CASSYNSGGGTDTQYF. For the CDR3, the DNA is TGTGCCAGCAGCTATAATAGCGGGGGGGGCACAGATACGCAGTATTTT.

The CDR3 loop is CASMTGTPNEQFF. CDR3 bases: TGCGCCAGCATGACCGGGACACCTAATGAGCAGTTCTTC. The V call is TRBV5-1, the J call TRBJ2-1; D may be TRBD1 (6 bases). The V gene's germline CDR1 is SGHRS and CDR2 YFSETQ. Trimming shortened V by 6 bases and J by 7 bases, and 14 bases separated the two germline ends. This CDR3 region has 13 residues.

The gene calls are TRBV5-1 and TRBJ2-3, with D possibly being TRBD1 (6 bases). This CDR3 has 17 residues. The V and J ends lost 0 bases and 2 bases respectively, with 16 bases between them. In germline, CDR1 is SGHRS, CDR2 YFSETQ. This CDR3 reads CASSLGRGRGSTDTQYF. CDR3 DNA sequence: TGCGCCAGCAGCTTGGGCCGAGGCAGGGGATCCACAGATACGCAGTATTTT.

This chain's CDR3 is CASSLVADQAKNIQYF. The CDR3 DNA sequence: TGCGCCAGCAGCTTGGTAGCGGACCAAGCCAAAAACATTCAGTACTTC. This chain connects TRBV5-1 to TRBJ2-4, with D maybe TRBD2 (6 bases). CDR1 and CDR2 from the germline V gene are SGHRS and YFSETQ. The V end lost 0 bases, the J end lost 0 bases, and 10 bases lay between the germline ends. CDR3 size: 16 residues.

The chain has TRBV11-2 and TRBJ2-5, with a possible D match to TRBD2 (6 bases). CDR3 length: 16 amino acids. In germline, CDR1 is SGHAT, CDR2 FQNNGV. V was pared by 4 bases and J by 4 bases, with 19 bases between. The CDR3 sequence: CASSYWVGTEGETQYF. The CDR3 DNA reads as TGTGCCAGCAGCTACTGGGTGGGGACGGAGGGAGAGACCCAGTACTTC.

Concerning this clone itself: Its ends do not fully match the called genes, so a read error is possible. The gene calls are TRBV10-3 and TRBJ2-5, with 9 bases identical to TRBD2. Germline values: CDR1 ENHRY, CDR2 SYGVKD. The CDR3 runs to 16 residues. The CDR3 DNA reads TGTACCATCAGCCTTCGCGAGACTAGCGGAAAAGAGACCCAGTACTTC. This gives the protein CTISLRETSGKETQYF.

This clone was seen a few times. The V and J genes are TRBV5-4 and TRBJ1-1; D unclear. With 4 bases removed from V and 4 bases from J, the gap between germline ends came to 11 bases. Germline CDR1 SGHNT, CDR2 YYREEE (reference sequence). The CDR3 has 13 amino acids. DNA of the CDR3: TGTGCCAGCAGCCAAAAATGGGGCACTGAAGCTTTCTTT. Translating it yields CASSQKWGTEAFF.

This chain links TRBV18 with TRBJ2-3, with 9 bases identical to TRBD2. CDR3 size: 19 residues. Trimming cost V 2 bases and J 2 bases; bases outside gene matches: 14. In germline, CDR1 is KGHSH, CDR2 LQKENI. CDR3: CASSPMVAGALSDTDTQYF. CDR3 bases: TGTGCCAGCTCACCAATGGTAGCGGGAGCCCTTTCTGACACAGATACGCAGTATTTT.

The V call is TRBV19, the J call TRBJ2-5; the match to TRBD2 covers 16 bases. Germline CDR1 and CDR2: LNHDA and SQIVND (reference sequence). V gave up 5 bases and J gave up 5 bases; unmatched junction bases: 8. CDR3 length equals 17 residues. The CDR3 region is CASSPGTSGRGRETQYF. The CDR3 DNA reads TGTGCCAGTAGTCCCGGGACTAGCGGGAGGGGTCGTGAGACCCAGTACTTC.

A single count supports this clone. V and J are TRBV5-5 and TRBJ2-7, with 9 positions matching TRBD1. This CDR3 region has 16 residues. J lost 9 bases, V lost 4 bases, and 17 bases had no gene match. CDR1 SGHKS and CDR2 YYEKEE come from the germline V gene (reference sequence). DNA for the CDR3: TGTGCCAGCAGCCGGGACCGGGGACAGGGTTTTAGAGGGCAGTACTTC. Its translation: CASSRDRGQGFRGQYF.

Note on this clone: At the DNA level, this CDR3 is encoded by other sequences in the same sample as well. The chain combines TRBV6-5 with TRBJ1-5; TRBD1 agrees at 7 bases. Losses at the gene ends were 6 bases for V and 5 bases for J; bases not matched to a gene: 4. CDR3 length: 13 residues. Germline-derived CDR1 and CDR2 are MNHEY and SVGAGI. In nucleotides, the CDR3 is TGTGCCAGCAGCCCCGACAGGGATCAGCCCCAGCATTTT. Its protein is CASSPDRDQPQHF.

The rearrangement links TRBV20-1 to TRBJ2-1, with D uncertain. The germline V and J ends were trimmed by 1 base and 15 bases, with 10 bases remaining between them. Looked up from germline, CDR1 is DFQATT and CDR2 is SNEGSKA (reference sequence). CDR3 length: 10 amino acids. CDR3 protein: CSARGTPPFF. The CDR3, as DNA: TGCAGTGCTAGAGGGACGCCCCCGTTCTTC.

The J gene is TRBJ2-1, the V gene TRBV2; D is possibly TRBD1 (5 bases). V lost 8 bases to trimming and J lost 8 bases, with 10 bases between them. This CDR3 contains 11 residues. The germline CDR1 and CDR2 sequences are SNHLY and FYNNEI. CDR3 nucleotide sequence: TGTGCCAGCCGCCAGGGTTATGAGCAGTTCTTC. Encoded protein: CASRQGYEQFF.

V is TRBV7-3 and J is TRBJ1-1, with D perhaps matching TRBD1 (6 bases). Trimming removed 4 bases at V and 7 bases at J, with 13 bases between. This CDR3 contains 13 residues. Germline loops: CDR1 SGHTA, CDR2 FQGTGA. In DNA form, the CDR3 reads TGTGCCAGCAGCTCCAGGGGCGGAGGTGAAGCTTTCTTT. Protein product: CASSSRGGGEAFF.

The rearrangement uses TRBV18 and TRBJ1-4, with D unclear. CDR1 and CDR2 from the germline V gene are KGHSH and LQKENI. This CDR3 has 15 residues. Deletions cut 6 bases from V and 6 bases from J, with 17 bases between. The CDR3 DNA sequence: TGTGCCAGCTCTCCTCCAGCGGGTGCTGATGAAAAACTGTTTTTT. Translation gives CASSPPAGADEKLFF.